The 21 T cell receptor beta chains presented below share a single source sample, sequenced in a study of human T cells and chemical hapten exposure. The time point here: patch test 3, about 24 weeks after DPC sensitization. The treatment was: therapeutic diphenylcyclopropenone sensitization with weekly scalp DPC. TCRdb processed the RACE reads anew with MiXCR; each CDR3 protein has one entry. The data show over 100,000 distinct CDR3 sequences, approximately 10% seen once. The sequencing used whole blood, collected in connection with sensitization to the hapten diphenylcyclopropenone (DPC). These TCRs come from a woman between 50 and 59 years old with alopecia areata. Some clones in this sample may be carry-over from other donors' samples.

This clonotype was picked up many times. This chain links TRBV4-3 with TRBJ1-1; D gene unclear. V lost 2 bases to trimming and J lost 7 bases, with 5 bases between them. Germline loops: CDR1 LGHNA, CDR2 YSLEER. This CDR3 region has 11 residues. The CDR3 region has the DNA TGCGCCAGCAGCCAATGTGATGAAGCTTTCTTT. Amino acids: CASSQCDEAFF.

The chain employs TRBV27 and TRBJ2-3, with D perhaps matching TRBD1 or TRBD2 (6 bases each). V lost 5 bases to trimming and J lost 2 bases, with 14 bases between them. The CDR3 consists of 15 residues. CDR1 MNHEY and CDR2 SMNVEV come from the germline V gene (reference sequence). This CDR3 reads CASSNRQDYTDTQYF. In DNA form, the CDR3 reads TGTGCCAGCAGTAACCGACAGGACTACACAGATACGCAGTATTTT.

This sequence joins TRBV5-5 and TRBJ1-5, with D uncertain. Trimming cost V 0 bases and J 4 bases, with 8 bases left between them. The CDR3 is made up of 14 amino acids. Germline assignment: CDR1 SGHKS and CDR2 YYEKEE (reference sequence). The CDR3 is CASSLVSANQPQHF. In DNA, the CDR3 is TGTGCCAGCAGCTTGGTGTCAGCAAATCAGCCCCAGCATTTT.

This clonotype came up a few times. The CDR3 here is CASSLVDRRETEAFF. CDR3 in DNA: TGTGCCAGCAGCTTGGTGGACAGGAGGGAAACTGAAGCTTTCTTT. The chain combines TRBV5-6 with TRBJ1-1, with 7 bases that match TRBD1. This CDR3 is built from 15 residues. Looked up from germline, CDR1 is SGHDT and CDR2 is YYEEEE. After removal of 0 bases from V and 5 bases from J, the junction contained 7 bases not matched to a gene. The full variable domain, rest sourced from reference TRBV5-6 and TRBJ1-1, is DAGVTQSPTHLIKTRGQQVTLRCSPKSGHDTVSWYQQALGQGPQFIFQYYEEEERQRGNFPDRFSGHQFPNYSSELNVNALLLGDSALYLCASSLVDRRETEAFFGQGTRLTVV.

This clonotype was seen a handful of times. This chain joins TRBV3-1 and TRBJ2-7; 8 bases align to TRBD2. The V gene's germline CDR1 is LGHDT and CDR2 YNNKEL (reference sequence). The CDR3 has 16 residues. Trimming took 0 bases from V and 7 from J; bases not matched to a gene: 11. CDR3 nucleotide sequence: TGTGCCAGCAGCCAAGAAGGACGAGCGGGAGTCGAAGAGCAGTACTTC. Protein: CASSQEGRAGVEEQYF.

The chain has TRBV27 and TRBJ2-6; D gene unclear. V was clipped by 8 bases and J by 0 bases, with 14 bases between them. Germline CDR1 is MNHEY and CDR2 is SMNVEV (reference sequence). The CDR3 consists of 16 residues. Written as DNA, the CDR3 is TGTGCCAGCGGAATCCTACCACTCTCTGGGGCCAACGTCCTGACTTTC. It yields the protein CASGILPLSGANVLTF. The full variable domain, its missing parts supplied by reference TRBV27 and TRBJ2-6, is EAQVTQNPRYLITVTGKKLTVTCSQNMNHEYMSWYRQDPGLGLRQIYYSMNVEVTDKGDVPEGYKVSRKEKRNFPLILESPSPNQTSLYFCASGILPLSGANVLTFGAGSRLTVL.

This clonotype has a handful of counts. V is TRBV11-2 and J is TRBJ1-3, with no clear D. CDR1 SGHAT and CDR2 FQNNGV come from the germline V gene. CDR3 length: 14 residues. V lost 3 bases to trimming and J lost 1 base, with 7 bases between them. The CDR3 spells CASSLTYSGNTIYF. The CDR3 DNA reads as TGTGCCAGCAGCTTGACGTATTCTGGAAACACCATATATTTT.

This clonotype has ten or more counts. The chain is built from TRBV20-1 and TRBJ2-3; TRBD2 is a possible D gene (7 bases). The CDR3 sequence is 14 residues long. The V gene's germline CDR1 is DFQATT and CDR2 SNEGSKA (reference sequence). V lost 3 bases to trimming and J lost 2 bases, with 12 bases between them. CDR3 nucleotides: TGCAGTGCTAGTGGGGGGGGGGCCACAGATACGCAGTATTTT. It encodes CSASGGGATDTQYF.

The chain combines TRBV20-1 with TRBJ2-1; D call uncertain. This CDR3 has 16 amino acids. Per germline, CDR1 DFQATT and CDR2 SNEGSKA (reference sequence). V was trimmed by 5 bases and J by 6 bases, leaving 23 bases between them. CDR3 region: CSASSPLDTSGNEQFF. DNA for the CDR3: TGCAGTGCTTCCTCCCCCCTAGACACTTCAGGCAATGAGCAGTTCTTC.

This clonotype was recorded at least ten times. V is TRBV20-1 and J is TRBJ2-7, with 10 bases lining up with TRBD2. Germline-derived CDR1 and CDR2 are DFQATT and SNEGSKA (reference sequence). V lost 3 bases to trimming and J lost 7 bases; unmatched junction nucleotides: 12. The CDR3 sequence is 15 residues long. Written as DNA, the CDR3 is TGCAGTGCTAGGCCTGGGGGACTAGCGTTCGGAGAGCAGTACTTC. This translates into CSARPGGLAFGEQYF.

The chain has TRBV5-5 and TRBJ1-1, with a weak D call TRBD1 (6 bases). In germline, CDR1 is SGHKS, CDR2 YYEKEE (reference sequence). This CDR3 region has 15 residues. V lost 0 bases and J lost 1, with 10 bases in between. CDR3 in DNA: TGTGCCAGCAGCTTGGGGGGGCCAGGGAACACTGAAGCTTTCTTT. It translates to CASSLGGPGNTEAFF.

The CDR3 region has the DNA TGCAGTGCTCCTGACAGGGGCTATAATGAAAAACTGTTTTTT. Translated: CSAPDRGYNEKLFF. This chain joins TRBV20-1 and TRBJ1-4; TRBD1 matches 8 bases. In germline, CDR1 is DFQATT, CDR2 SNEGSKA (reference sequence). CDR3 length equals 14 residues. The trim removed 5 bases at V and 4 bases at J, leaving 6 bases unmatched.

On this clonotype itself: This may be a read error: a much more frequent sequence differs by one nucleotide. The chain recombines TRBV20-1 with TRBJ2-3, with a possible D match to TRBD2 (5 bases). The germline CDR1 and CDR2 sequences are DFQATT and SNEGSKA (reference sequence). V lost 4 bases, J lost 4 bases, and 15 bases lay in between. The CDR3 loop spans 14 amino acids. In nucleotides, the CDR3 is TGCAGTGCTACGCCGCCACTAGGTCCAGATACGCAGTATTTT. Protein sequence: CSATPPLGPDTQYF.

This clonotype was recorded a few times. The CDR3 bases are TGTGCCAGCAGTTTGAGGCTTAATATGGCTAATGAAAAACTGTTTTTT. It is translated as CASSLRLNMANEKLFF. The chain uses TRBV12-3 or TRBV12-4 and TRBJ1-4; the D is unclear. The CDR3 totals 16 residues. V shed 3 bases and J shed 3 bases, with 14 bases lying between them.

V is TRBV12-3 or TRBV12-4 and J is TRBJ2-1; the match to TRBD1 covers 8 bases. The CDR3 loop spans 14 amino acids. V dropped 6 bases and J dropped 5; count of bases not matched to a gene: 6. This CDR3 is CASRETGVNNEQFF. CDR3 in DNA: TGTGCCAGCAGGGAGACAGGGGTAAACAATGAGCAGTTCTTC.

The rearrangement links TRBV12-3 or TRBV12-4 to TRBJ2-3; tentatively, D is TRBD1 (6 bases). V lost 7 bases to trimming and J lost 2 bases, with 13 bases between them. This CDR3 is 14 amino acids long. As DNA, the CDR3 is TGTGCCAGCAAGCCCGGGACACCCACAGATACGCAGTATTTT. Translated: CASKPGTPTDTQYF.

This clonotype has a count of ten or more. The chain carries TRBV20-1 and TRBJ2-1; perhaps TRBD1 as D (6 bases). This CDR3 is 14 amino acids long. Germline V CDR1 and CDR2: DFQATT, SNEGSKA (reference sequence). V was pared by 3 bases and J by 2 bases, with 11 bases between. The CDR3: CSARGTRTYNEQFF. The CDR3 bases are TGCAGTGCTAGGGGGACACGAACCTACAATGAGCAGTTCTTC.

A few counts support this clonotype. The genes are TRBV3-1 and TRBJ1-1; possible D gene TRBD1, 5 bases. Germline lookup yields CDR1 LGHDT and CDR2 YNNKEL (reference sequence). The CDR3 contains 15 residues. The V gene lost 0 bases and the J gene lost 5 bases, with 13 bases spanning the gap. The DNA of the CDR3 is TGTGCCAGCAGCCAAGAGAGGCTGCGGGGGACTGAAGCTTTCTTT. Its translation is CASSQERLRGTEAFF.

In its sample, this clonotype was seen a few times. The V and J genes are TRBV3-1 and TRBJ2-7; no clear D gene. V gave up 0 bases and J gave up 5 bases, with 11 bases separating them. Germline loops: CDR1 LGHDT, CDR2 YNNKEL (reference sequence). The CDR3 loop spans 14 amino acids. CDR3 region: CASSQDPIVNEQYF. The CDR3 region has the DNA TGTGCCAGCAGCCAAGATCCAATCGTCAACGAGCAGTACTTC.

This clonotype was counted a few times. V usage is TRBV7-3 and J usage is TRBJ1-5; D ambiguous. The CDR3 spans 15 residues. Trimming left V 5 bases short and J 0 bases short, with 11 bases between. Germline-derived CDR1 and CDR2 are SGHTA and FQGTGA. CDR3 DNA sequence: TGTGCCAGCAGCCTGACGGTTTATAGCAATCAGCCCCAGCATTTT. As protein: CASSLTVYSNQPQHF.

This clonotype was observed a few times. The chain links TRBV23-1 to TRBJ2-5; D uncertain. TRBV23-1 is known as an ORF, though its function is uncertain. This CDR3 region has 15 residues. V lost 2 bases to trimming and J lost 5 bases, with 15 bases between them. This CDR3 reads CASSQRPLVPETQYF. The CDR3 nucleotides are TGCGCCAGCAGTCAACGACCATTGGTCCCCGAGACCCAGTACTTC.